Listed here are 17 T cell receptor beta chains from one sample, sequenced in a study of cytomegalovirus exposure and HLA in healthy donors. Amplification used 60 Vbeta primers and 13 Jbeta primers. Here immunoSEQ multiplex PCR was the method, and the copy in TCRdb shows in-frame clones only, minus some. This table holds 150,000 to 200,000 clones, almost 80% found once. Source material: PBMCs. The receptors derive from a man aged 45-65 years in good health and CMV-seropositive.

The sample holds a few counts of this clone. This rearrangement joins TRBV4-1 to TRBJ2-7, with 7 bases identical to TRBD1. In germline, CDR1 is MGHRA, CDR2 YSYEKL. The trim removed 4 bases at V and 4 bases at J, leaving 7 bases unmatched. This CDR3 has 14 amino acids. CDR3 DNA: TGCGCCAGCAGCCGAGAGGGACAGAAATACGAGCAGTACTTC. Translating gives CASSREGQKYEQYF.

The chain links TRBV10-3 to TRBJ2-6; D is possibly TRBD1 (5 bases). Germline-derived CDR1 and CDR2 are ENHRY and SYGVKD. V dropped 0 bases and J dropped 1 base, with 13 bases sitting between them. There are 18 residues in the CDR3. The CDR3 loop is CAISESAGAYSGANVLTF. DNA of the CDR3: TGTGCCATCAGTGAGTCGGCTGGGGCCTATTCTGGGGCCAACGTCCTGACTTTC.

The V gene is TRBV11-3, the J gene TRBJ2-3; 7 nucleotides line up with TRBD2. CDR1 SGHNT and CDR2 YENEEA come from the germline V gene. The CDR3 consists of 16 residues. The V gene end was trimmed by 2 bases and the J gene end by 3 bases; junction bases not matched to a gene: 8. CDR3: CASSLPGLAETDTQYF. The CDR3 DNA follows: TGTGCCAGCAGCTTACCGGGCCTAGCGGAAACAGATACGCAGTATTTT. Supplemented by reference TRBV11-3 and TRBJ2-3, the full variable domain reads EAGVVQSPRYKIIEKKQPVAFWCNPISGHNTLYWYLQNLGQGPELLIRYENEEAVDDSQLPKDRFSAERLKGVDSTLKIQPAELGDSAVYLCASSLPGLAETDTQYFGPGTRLTVL.

The DNA of the CDR3 is TGTGCCAGCAGTGCCACAGGGGTGGACTCCTACGAGCAGTACTTC. Its protein product is CASSATGVDSYEQYF. The chain uses TRBV6-5 and TRBJ2-7; 7 bases match TRBD1. CDR1 is MNHEY, CDR2 SVGAGI, per germline. J lost 0 bases, V lost 5 bases, and 7 bases had no gene match. This CDR3 region has 15 residues.

The chain uses TRBV7-2 and TRBJ1-4; 8 bases match TRBD1. J gave up 8 bases and V 3 bases, and 11 bases lay outside the gene matches. The CDR3 contains 16 residues. CDR1 SGHTA and CDR2 FQGNSA come from the germline V gene. The DNA for the CDR3 is TGTGCCAGCAGCTTCAGGACAGGGAATTTACCGGAAAAACTGTTTTTT. Its translation is CASSFRTGNLPEKLFF.

The genes are TRBV25-1 and TRBJ2-5; 10 nucleotides match TRBD1. CDR3 length: 15 residues. Germline CDR1 is MGHDK and CDR2 is SYGVNS. The trim removed 6 bases at V and 1 base at J, leaving 5 bases unmatched. The CDR3 sequence is CASSIGQGGQETQYF. In DNA form, the CDR3 reads TGTGCCAGCAGCATAGGACAGGGGGGCCAAGAGACCCAGTACTTC.

The CDR3 coding sequence is TGTGCCAGCTCACGCGCGGGGGACCGACGCGACTATGGCTACACCTTC. Translating it yields CASSRAGDRRDYGYTF. The V gene is TRBV18, the J gene TRBJ1-2; the D gene is possibly TRBD1 (5 bases). The CDR3 spans 16 residues. CDR1 is KGHSH and CDR2 is LQKENI in the germline V gene. Trimming removed 4 bases at V and 3 bases at J, with 18 bases between.

Only one count was recorded for this clone. This chain joins TRBV5-6 and TRBJ2-2; D uncertain. Trimming left V 0 bases short and J 3 bases short, with 6 bases between. This CDR3 has 14 amino acids. The germline V gene encodes CDR1 SGHDT and CDR2 YYEEEE. The CDR3 coding sequence is TGTGCCAGCAGCTTGGGGCAGTACACCGGGGAGCTGTTTTTT. It specifies CASSLGQYTGELFF.

The chain couples TRBV4-1 to TRBJ2-7, with 8 bases lining up with TRBD1. The CDR3 loop spans 14 amino acids. V was clipped by 4 bases and J by 2 bases; unmatched bases: 4. Germline CDR1 reads MGHRA; CDR2 reads YSYEKL. The chain's CDR3 is CASSPPGQAYEQYF. The CDR3 DNA reads TGCGCCAGCAGCCCACCGGGACAGGCCTACGAGCAGTACTTC.

V and J are TRBV28 and TRBJ1-5; 7 nucleotides agree with TRBD1. The CDR3 is made up of 14 amino acids. CDR1 MDHEN and CDR2 SYDVKM come from the germline V gene. V lost 5 bases and J lost 3; bases outside the gene matches: 4. The CDR3 spells CASSTGTVNQPQHF. CDR3 DNA sequence: TGTGCCAGCAGTACAGGGACAGTCAATCAGCCCCAGCATTTT. The whole variable domain, remainder taken from reference TRBV28 and TRBJ1-5, is DVKVTQSSRYLVKRTGEKVFLECVQDMDHENMFWYRQDPGLGLRLIYFSYDVKMKEKGDIPEGYSVSREKKERFSLILESASTNQTSMYLCASSTGTVNQPQHFGDGTRLSIL.

The chain employs TRBV18 and TRBJ1-2, with D uncertain. There are 11 residues in the CDR3. Germline V lookup: CDR1 KGHSH, CDR2 LQKENI. Trimming took 2 bases from V and 5 from J, leaving 3 bases between them. The DNA of the CDR3 is TGTGCCAGCTCACCATCTTATGGCTACACCTTC. This encodes CASSPSYGYTF.

As to this clone: A read error may account for a junction end that differs from germline. V is TRBV7-9 and J is TRBJ2-7; 9 nucleotides line up with TRBD1. CDR1 is SEHNR, CDR2 FQNEAQ, per germline (reference sequence). This CDR3 is built from 13 residues. The CDR3: CSSSLTGGAEQYF. The CDR3 coding sequence is TGTTCCAGCAGCCTCACAGGGGGCGCGGAGCAGTACTTC.

This clone was picked up one time. The chain joins TRBV4-2 to TRBJ1-2, with 10 bases aligning to TRBD1. This CDR3 spans 14 amino acids. The trim removed 6 bases at V and 8 bases at J, leaving 9 bases unmatched. The V gene's germline CDR1 is LGHNA and CDR2 YNFKEQ. The CDR3, as DNA: TGTGCCAGCAGGGGACCGGGACAGGGGCGCGGCTACACCTTC. It encodes CASRGPGQGRGYTF.

The rearrangement links TRBV18 to TRBJ1-2, with TRBD1 identical over 7 bases. Per germline, CDR1 KGHSH and CDR2 LQKENI. Trimming removed 4 bases from V and 5 bases from J; junction bases left unmatched: 10. The CDR3 covers 15 residues. In nucleotides, the CDR3 is TGTGCCAGCTCACTAACCGGGACAGAAGTATATGGCTACACCTTC. It codes for CASSLTGTEVYGYTF.

The chain recombines TRBV4-1 with TRBJ2-3; 13 bases are a match to TRBD2. The CDR3 is 18 residues long. Germline lookup yields CDR1 MGHRA and CDR2 YSYEKL. The V segment lost 2 bases and the J segment 5 bases; nucleotides outside the gene matches: 10. The CDR3 protein is CASSQSTSGGASLDTQYF. In DNA form, the CDR3 reads TGCGCCAGCAGCCAATCCACTAGCGGGGGGGCCTCCCTAGATACGCAGTATTTT.

This clone was observed a handful of times. With only one base between it and a far larger clone, this is likely a read error. The chain is built from TRBV5-7 and TRBJ1-2, with TRBD1 matching over 8 bases. TRBV5-7 is classed as an ORF, of uncertain function. The CDR3 covers 14 residues. The CDR3 sequence: CASCFPRTGNGYTF. CDR3 sequence (DNA): TGTGCCAGCTGCTTTCCCCGGACAGGGAATGGCTACACCTTC.

The chain uses TRBV2 and TRBJ2-1; D is unclear. Germline values: CDR1 SNHLY, CDR2 FYNNEI. The CDR3 is 13 residues long. V was cut by 6 bases and J by 3 bases, with 9 bases left in between. CDR3 sequence reads: CASSLRVYNEQFF. The CDR3 nucleotides read TGTGCCAGCAGCCTACGGGTCTACAATGAGCAGTTCTTC.